The 2 T cell receptor beta chains in this list originate from one sample, sequenced in a study of cytomegalovirus exposure and HLA in healthy donors (dated by TCRdb to 2015 to 2018). Receptor amplification or capture employed the immunoSEQ multiplex PCR assay. As stored in TCRdb, this immuneACCESS dataset retains in-frame rearrangements with V and J assigned. A fraction of the clones does not appear; measured against another copy, unresolved V genes explain less than half of the discrepancy, and the remainder lacks a known reason. This sample lists about 140,000 clones; about nine tenths were detected once. The ten largest clones take up 0.69% of the sample. Sequencing was carried out using PBMCs. These receptors originate from a young man in good health and CMV-seronegative.

CDR3 nucleotide sequence: TGCGCCAGCAGCTTAACGACAGGGACCGAGCAGTACTTC. It specifies CASSLTTGTEQYF. V gene TRBV5-1 combines with J gene TRBJ2-7, with 7 nucleotides matching TRBD1. Per germline, CDR1 SGHRS and CDR2 YFSETQ. The CDR3 length is 13 residues. J gave up 6 bases and V 2 bases, and 5 bases lay outside the gene matches. Variable domain in full (rest from reference TRBV5-1 and TRBJ2-7): KAGVTQTPRYLIKTRGQQVTLSCSPISGHRSVSWYQQTPGQGLQFLFEYFSETQRNKGNFPGRFSGRQFSNSRSEMNVSTLELGDSALYLCASSLTTGTEQYFGPGTRLTVT.

V and J are TRBV5-4 and TRBJ1-1; 9 bases are shared with TRBD1. The CDR3 has 14 residues. Germline values: CDR1 SGHNT, CDR2 YYREEE (reference sequence). The ends lost 4 bases at V and 2 bases at J; junction bases unmatched: 3. The CDR3 sequence: CASSKQGANTEAFF. The CDR3 DNA follows: TGTGCCAGCAGCAAACAGGGGGCAAACACTGAAGCTTTCTTT.